The clone carrying this TCR beta chain turned up a few times. What it binds is not known. This entry comes from a study of cytomegalovirus exposure and HLA in healthy donors. Study observations and caveats: A later analysis showed TCR association rates differing by HLA locus, peaking at DRB1 and lowest at HLA-C.

The PCR employed 60 Vbeta primers together with 13 Jbeta primers. Profiled with immunoSEQ multiplex PCR; TCRdb holds only in-frame clones, not every one. This table holds 120,000 or so clones, 65% to 80% found once. This CDR3 is built from 13 residues. CDR1 is SGHTA, CDR2 FQGNSA, per germline. After removal of 5 bases from V and 5 bases from J, the junction contained 3 bases not matched to a gene. The sequencing sample was made of PBMCs. The receptor comes from a man aged 25 to 45 in good health and CMV-seronegative. V and J are TRBV7-2 and TRBJ2-5; 9 bases agree with TRBD1. DNA of the CDR3: TGTGCCAGCAGCCGGACAGGGGACGAGACCCAGTACTTC. It yields the protein CASSRTGDETQYF.